Many counts were recorded for the clone carrying this T cell receptor (beta chain). V lost 0 bases, J lost 2 bases, and 4 bases lay in between. The CDR3 has 13 residues. The germline CDR1 and CDR2 sequences are MRHNA and SNTAGT. Time point defined: patch test 2, 6 weeks after DPC sensitization. Documented treatment: therapeutic diphenylcyclopropenone sensitization with weekly scalp DPC. Donors were 18 to 70-year-old alopecia patients suitable for DPC. It was unfractionated whole blood from which total RNA was extracted. This entry comes from a study of human T cells and chemical hapten exposure. MiXCR, applied by TCRdb to the RACE reads, yields one record per CDR3 protein. The sample records about 84,000 distinct CDR3 sequences, roughly a tenth being singletons.

This TCR derives from a woman aged 50 to 60 with alopecia areata. Some clones in this sample may be carry-over from other donors' samples. Specimen: whole blood, collected in connection with sensitization to the hapten diphenylcyclopropenone (DPC). V and J are TRBV6-4 and TRBJ1-1; D ambiguous. For the CDR3, the DNA is TGTGCCAGCAGTGACTCGGACAACACTGAAGCTTTCTTT. Translation gives CASSDSDNTEAFF.